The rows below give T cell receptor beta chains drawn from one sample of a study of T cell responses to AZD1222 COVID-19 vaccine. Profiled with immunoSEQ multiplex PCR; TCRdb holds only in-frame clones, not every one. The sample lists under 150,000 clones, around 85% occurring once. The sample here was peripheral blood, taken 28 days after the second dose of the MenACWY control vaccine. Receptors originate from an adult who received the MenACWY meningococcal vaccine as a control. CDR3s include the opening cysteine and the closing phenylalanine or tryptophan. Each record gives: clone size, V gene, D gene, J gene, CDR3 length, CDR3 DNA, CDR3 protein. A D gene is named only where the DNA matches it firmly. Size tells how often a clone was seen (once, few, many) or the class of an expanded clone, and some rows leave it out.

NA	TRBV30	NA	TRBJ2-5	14	TGTGCCTGGAGTGTAGGGCAGGCCAAAGAGACCCAGTACTTC	CAWSVGQAKETQYF
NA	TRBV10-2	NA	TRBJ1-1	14	TGCGCCAGCAGTGAAGTCGTGGGGGGTACTGAAGCTTTCTTT	CASSEVVGGTEAFF
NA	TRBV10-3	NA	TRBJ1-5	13	TGTGCCATCACCTCAGGGGAGGAACAGCCCCAGCATTTT	CAITSGEEQPQHF
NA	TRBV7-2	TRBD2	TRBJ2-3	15	TGTGCCAGCAGCTTAGTCGGCGGGGGAACAGATACGCAGTATTTT	CASSLVGGGTDTQYF
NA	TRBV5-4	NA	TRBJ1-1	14	TGTGCCAGCAGCTTGCCCAGAACGAACACTGAAGCTTTCTTT	CASSLPRTNTEAFF
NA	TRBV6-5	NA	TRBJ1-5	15	TGTGCCAGCAGTTACATAGGTCGCAGCAATCAGCCCCAGCATTTT	CASSYIGRSNQPQHF
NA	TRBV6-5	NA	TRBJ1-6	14	TGTGCCAGCAGACTATACAGGGAAAATTCACCCCTCCACTTT	CASRLYRENSPLHF
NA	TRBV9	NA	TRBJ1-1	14	TGTGCCAGCAGCGGGCGACTGGAGTTGACTGAAGCTTTCTTT	CASSGRLELTEAFF
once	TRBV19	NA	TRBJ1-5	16	TGTGCCAGTAGTATAGAGGACCAAAGGCAAACTCAGCCCCAGCATTTT	CASSIEDQRQTQPQHF
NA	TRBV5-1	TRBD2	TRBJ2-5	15	TGCGCCAGCAGTCTACCATTAGCGGGGCAAGAGACCCAGTACTTC	CASSLPLAGQETQYF
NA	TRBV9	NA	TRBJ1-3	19	TGTGCCAGCAGCCCCCAGATCCGGGGCAGGATGCCCTCTGGAAACACCATATATTTT	CASSPQIRGRMPSGNTIYF
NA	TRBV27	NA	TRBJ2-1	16	TGTGCCAGCAGTTTAGATCAGGGGGGGTCCTACAATGAGCAGTTCTTC	CASSLDQGGSYNEQFF
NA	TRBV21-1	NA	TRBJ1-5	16	TGTGCCAGCACGCGGACGATCTCCTATAGCAATCAGCCCCAGCATTTT	CASTRTISYSNQPQHF
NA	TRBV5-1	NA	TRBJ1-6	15	TGCGCCAGCAGCTTTGGGCAGGGGTTGGATTCACCCCTCCACTTT	CASSFGQGLDSPLHF
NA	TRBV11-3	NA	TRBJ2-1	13	TGTGCCAGCAGCTTACCCGGGGGCAATGAGCAGTTCTTC	CASSLPGGNEQFF
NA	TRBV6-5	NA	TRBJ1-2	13	TGTGCCAGTGTCCTATCCGCCAACTATGGCTACACCTTC	CASVLSANYGYTF
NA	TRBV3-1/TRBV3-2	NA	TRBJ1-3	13	TGTGCCAGCAGCCAAAGGGGGGGAAACACCATATATTTT	CASSQRGGNTIYF
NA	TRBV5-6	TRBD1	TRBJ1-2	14	TGTGCCAGCAGCGGACGGGACAGGGCAGGTGGCTACACCTTC	CASSGRDRAGGYTF
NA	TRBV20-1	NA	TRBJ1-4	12	TGCAGTGCTAGTAGCGGGGTTCGAAAACTGTTTTTT	CSASSGVRKLFF
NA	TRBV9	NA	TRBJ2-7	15	TGTGCCAGCAGCCCCCCAGGCGGAGACCGCTACGAGCAGTACTTC	CASSPPGGDRYEQYF
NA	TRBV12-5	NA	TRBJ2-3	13	TGTGCTAGTGCCGAGACCATCAGATATACGCAGTATTTT	CASAETIRYTQYF
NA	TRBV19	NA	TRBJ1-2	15	TGTGCCAGTAGTCCCCGGGGGGGAGGAACAAATGGCTACACCTTC	CASSPRGGGTNGYTF
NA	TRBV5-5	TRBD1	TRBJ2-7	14	TGTGCCAGCAGCTGGGACAGGGTAAACTACGAGCAGTACTTC	CASSWDRVNYEQYF
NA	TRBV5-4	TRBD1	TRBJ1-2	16	TGTGCCAGCAGCCCCCGGGGACAGGGAATGACGGGTGGCTACACCTTC	CASSPRGQGMTGGYTF
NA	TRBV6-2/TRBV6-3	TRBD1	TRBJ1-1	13	TGTGCCAGCAGTTCCGACAGGGGATCTGAAGCTTTCTTT	CASSSDRGSEAFF
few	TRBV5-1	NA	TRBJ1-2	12	TGCGCCAGCAGCTTCTCCGGAGAAAGCTACACCTTC	CASSFSGESYTF
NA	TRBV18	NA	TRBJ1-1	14	TGTGCCAGCTCACCAACAGTCCATTCGACTGAAGCTTTCTTT	CASSPTVHSTEAFF
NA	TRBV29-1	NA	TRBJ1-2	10	TGCAGCGTTGAGAACTATGGCTACACCTTC	CSVENYGYTF
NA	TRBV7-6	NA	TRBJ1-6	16	TGTGCCAGCAGCTTAGATGTCGGGGCAGCCTATTCACCCCTCCACTTT	CASSLDVGAAYSPLHF
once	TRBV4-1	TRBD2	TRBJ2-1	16	TGCGCCAGCAGCCGTTCTCCTAGCGGGGGGGCCCATGAGCAGTTCTTC	CASSRSPSGGAHEQFF
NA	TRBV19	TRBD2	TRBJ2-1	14	TGTGCCAGTAGTTCATTACTAGCGGGAGGATTGGAGTTCTTC	CASSSLLAGGLEFF
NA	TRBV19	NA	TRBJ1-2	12	TGTGCCAGTTCTACCTACCCATATGGCTACACCTTC	CASSTYPYGYTF
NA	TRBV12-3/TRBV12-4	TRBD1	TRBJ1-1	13	TGTGCCAGCAGTTCGACAGGGTCATCTGAAGCTTTCTTT	CASSSTGSSEAFF
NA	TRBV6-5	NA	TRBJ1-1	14	TGTGCCAGCAGTTACAGTAGGGGGGACACTGAAGCTTTCTTT	CASSYSRGDTEAFF
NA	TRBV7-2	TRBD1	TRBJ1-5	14	TGTGCCAGCAGCCCGCGACAGGGGTCTCAGCCCCAGCATTTT	CASSPRQGSQPQHF
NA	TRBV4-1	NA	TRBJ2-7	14	TGCGCCAGCAGCCAAGGGATGTTCTCCTACGAGCAGTACTTC	CASSQGMFSYEQYF
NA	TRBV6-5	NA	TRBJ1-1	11	TGTGCCAGCAGTTCGGGCACTGAAGCTTTCTTT	CASSSGTEAFF
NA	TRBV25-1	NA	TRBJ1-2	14	TGTGCCAGCACCCCACTCGGCGGGAACTATGGCTACACCTTC	CASTPLGGNYGYTF
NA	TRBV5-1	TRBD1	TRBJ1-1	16	TGCGCCAGCAGCCCGGGAACAGGGGTTGTAGACACTGAAGCTTTCTTT	CASSPGTGVVDTEAFF
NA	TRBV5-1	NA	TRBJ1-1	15	TGCGCCAGCAGCTTGGGGAGAGTGCATAACACTGAAGCTTTCTTT	CASSLGRVHNTEAFF
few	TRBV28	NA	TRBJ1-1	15	TGTGCCAGCAGTCTCGGGGGTGAAGTGAACACTGAAGCTTTCTTT	CASSLGGEVNTEAFF
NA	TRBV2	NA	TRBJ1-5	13	TGTGCCAGCGCCGCCTTATCAGAGCAGCCCCAGCATTTT	CASAALSEQPQHF
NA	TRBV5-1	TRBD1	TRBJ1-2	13	TGCGCCAGCAGCTTAGGACAGGGGCATGGCTACACCTTC	CASSLGQGHGYTF
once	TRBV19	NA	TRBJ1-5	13	TGTGCCAGTAGTATTTCGGGGGGGCGGCCCCAGCATTTT	CASSISGGRPQHF
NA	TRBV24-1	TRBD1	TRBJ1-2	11	TGTGCCACAGGGACAGGGACTGGCTACACCTTC	CATGTGTGYTF
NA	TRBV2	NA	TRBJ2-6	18	TGTGCCAGCAGTGCGCTGGCTTCCTCCCTCTCTGGGGCCAACGTCCTGACTTTC	CASSALASSLSGANVLTF
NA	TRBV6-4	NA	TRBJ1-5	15	TGTGCCAGCAGCGGGGAGAGGGGGAGGGGACAGCCCCAGCATTTT	CASSGERGRGQPQHF
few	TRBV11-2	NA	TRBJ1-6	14	TGTGCCAGCAGCTCCCCTCGGGGACGATCACCCCTCCACTTT	CASSSPRGRSPLHF
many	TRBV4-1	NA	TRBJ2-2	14	TGCGCCAGCAGCCAACCCGTCTCACCCGGGGAGCTGTTTTTT	CASSQPVSPGELFF
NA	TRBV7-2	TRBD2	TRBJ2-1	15	TGTGCCAGCAGCTTAGCCGGCGGGAGACACAATGAGCAGTTCTTC	CASSLAGGRHNEQFF
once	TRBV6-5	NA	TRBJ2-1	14	TGTGCCAGCAGTATCTGGGAAAGGAACAATGAGCAGTTCTTC	CASSIWERNNEQFF
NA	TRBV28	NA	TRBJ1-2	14	TGTGCCAGCAGTTCCCGGGGGCGCTTTCCTGGCTACACCTTC	CASSSRGRFPGYTF
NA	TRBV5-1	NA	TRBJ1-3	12	TGCGCCAGCACCGGGTCTGGAAACACCATATATTTT	CASTGSGNTIYF
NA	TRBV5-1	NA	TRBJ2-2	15	TGCGCCAGCAGCTTAAGGGGAACGGACACCGGGGAGCTGTTTTTT	CASSLRGTDTGELFF